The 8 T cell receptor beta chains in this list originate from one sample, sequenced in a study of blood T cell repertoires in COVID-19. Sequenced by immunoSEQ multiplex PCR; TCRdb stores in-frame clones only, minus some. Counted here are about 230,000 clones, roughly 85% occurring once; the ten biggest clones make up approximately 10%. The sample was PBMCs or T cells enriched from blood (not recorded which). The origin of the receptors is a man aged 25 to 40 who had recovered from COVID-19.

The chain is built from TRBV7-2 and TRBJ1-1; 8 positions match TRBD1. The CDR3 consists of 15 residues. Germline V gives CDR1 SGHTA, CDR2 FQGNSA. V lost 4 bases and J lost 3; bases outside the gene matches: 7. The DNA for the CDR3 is TGTGCCAGCAGCTCAGGACAGGGTGGGTACACTGAAGCTTTCTTT. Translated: CASSSGQGGYTEAFF.

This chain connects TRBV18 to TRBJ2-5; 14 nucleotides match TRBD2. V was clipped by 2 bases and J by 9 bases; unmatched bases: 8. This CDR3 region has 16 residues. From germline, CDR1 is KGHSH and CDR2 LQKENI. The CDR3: CASSPSTSGGAWSQYF. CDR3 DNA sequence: TGTGCCAGCTCACCATCGACTAGCGGGGGGGCCTGGTCCCAGTACTTC.

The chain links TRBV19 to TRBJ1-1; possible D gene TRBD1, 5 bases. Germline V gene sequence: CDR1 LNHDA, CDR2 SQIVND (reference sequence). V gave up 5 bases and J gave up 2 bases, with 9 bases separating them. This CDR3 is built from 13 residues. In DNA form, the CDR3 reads TGTGCCAGTAGTCGGACATTTAACACTGAAGCTTTCTTT. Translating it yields CASSRTFNTEAFF.

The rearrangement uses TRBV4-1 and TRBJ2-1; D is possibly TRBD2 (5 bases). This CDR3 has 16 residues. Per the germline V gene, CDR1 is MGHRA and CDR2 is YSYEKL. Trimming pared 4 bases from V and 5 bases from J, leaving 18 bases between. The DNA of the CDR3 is TGCGCCAGCAGCCTACCCTATTTAGCGTTGGACAATGAGCAGTTCTTC. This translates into CASSLPYLALDNEQFF.

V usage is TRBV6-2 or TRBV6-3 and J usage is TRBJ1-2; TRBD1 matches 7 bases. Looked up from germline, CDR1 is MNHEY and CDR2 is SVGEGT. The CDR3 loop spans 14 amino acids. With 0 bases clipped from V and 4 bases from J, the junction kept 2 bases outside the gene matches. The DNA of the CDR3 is TGTGCCAGCAGTTACTCGGGACAGAGCTATGGCTACACCTTC. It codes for CASSYSGQSYGYTF.

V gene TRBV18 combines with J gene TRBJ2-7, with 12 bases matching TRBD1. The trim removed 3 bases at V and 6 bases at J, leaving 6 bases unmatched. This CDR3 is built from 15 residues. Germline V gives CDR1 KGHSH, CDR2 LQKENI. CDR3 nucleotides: TGTGCCAGCTCACCCTCTCCGGGACAGGGGGCCGAGCAGTACTTC. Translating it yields CASSPSPGQGAEQYF.

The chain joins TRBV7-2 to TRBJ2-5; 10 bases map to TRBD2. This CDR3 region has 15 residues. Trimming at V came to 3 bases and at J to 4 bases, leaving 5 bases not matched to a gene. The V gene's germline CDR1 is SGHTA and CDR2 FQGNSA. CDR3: CASSFLAGVGETQYF. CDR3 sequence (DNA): TGTGCCAGCAGCTTCCTAGCGGGGGTAGGAGAGACCCAGTACTTC.

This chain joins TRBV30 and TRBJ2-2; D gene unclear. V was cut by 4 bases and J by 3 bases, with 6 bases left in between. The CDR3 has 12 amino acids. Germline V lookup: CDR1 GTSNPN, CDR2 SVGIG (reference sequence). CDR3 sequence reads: CAWTYDTGELFF. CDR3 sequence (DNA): TGTGCCTGGACTTATGACACCGGGGAGCTGTTTTTT. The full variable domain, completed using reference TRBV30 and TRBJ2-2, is SQTIHQWPATLVQPVGSPLSLECTVEGTSNPNLYWYRQAAGRGLQLLFYSVGIGQISSEVPQNLSASRPQDRQFILSSKKLLLSDSGFYLCAWTYDTGELFFGEGSRLTVL.